These T cell receptor beta chains were read from a single sample in a study of shared clonotypes between healthy human individuals. Using immunoSEQ multiplex PCR, the repertoire was profiled, and TCRdb retains in-frame clones only, with some absent. In the table there are around 640,000 clones, about 96% of which are singletons. Sequencing was carried out using naive CD8+ T cells sorted from blood. Receptors originate from a woman aged 25-40 years in good health. The CDR3 runs from the conserved cysteine through the conserved F or W. Each record gives: D gene, J gene, V gene, clone size, CDR3 DNA, CDR3 protein. D genes are given only for firm matches. A clone size is listed for some rows: how often the clone was seen (once, few, many), or a class if it is expanded.

>.|TRBJ1-5|TRBV5-6|.
TGTGCCAGCAGCCCCTGGGGGCGGGTCAATCAGCCCCAGCATTTT
CASSPWGRVNQPQHF
>.|TRBJ2-7|TRBV5-1|once
TGCGCCAGCAGCTTGGAGTGGGGATCCTACGAGCAGTACTTC
CASSLEWGSYEQYF
>.|TRBJ1-1|TRBV11-2|.
TGTGCCAGCAGCTTTGGGGGTGACACTGAAGCTTTCTTT
CASSFGGDTEAFF
>.|TRBJ1-1|TRBV7-6|few
TGTGCCAGCAGCTTAGGGACCACAGCGAACACTGAAGCTTTCTTT
CASSLGTTANTEAFF
>.|TRBJ1-1|TRBV28|.
TGTGCCAGCAGTTTATTAACCTTATTAGACGGGGGGCGGTCTGAAGCTTTCTTT
CASSLLTLLDGGRSEAFF
>.|TRBJ2-1|TRBV9|.
TGTGCCAGCAGCGTAGGTCTAGCCACCTACAATGAGCAGTTCTTC
CASSVGLATYNEQFF
>.|TRBJ1-2|TRBV7-8|.
TGTGCCAGCAGCTTAGTGGTGGGGCCCACACACCCCCGCTATGGCTACACCTTC
CASSLVVGPTHPRYGYTF
>TRBD2|TRBJ2-7|TRBV30|.
TGTGCCTGGAGCGAGCTAGCGGGTAGCTACGAGCAGTACTTC
CAWSELAGSYEQYF
>.|TRBJ2-2|TRBV7-9|.
TGTGCCAGCAGCTCAGAGACAACCCGTTTGGGGGAGCTGTTTTTT
CASSSETTRLGELFF
>.|TRBJ2-7|TRBV6-1|.
TGTGCCAGCAGTGATTCGGGAGAGGCGTACGAGCAGTACTTC
CASSDSGEAYEQYF
>TRBD1|TRBJ1-4|TRBV9|.
TGTGCCAGCAGCTTACAGGACAGGGGGGCTAATGAAAAACTGTTTTTT
CASSLQDRGANEKLFF
>TRBD2|TRBJ2-3|TRBV27|once
TGTGCCAGCAGTTTATTTGCGGGAGCGATCGCAGATACGCAGTATTTT
CASSLFAGAIADTQYF
>.|TRBJ2-1|TRBV6-5|.
TGTGCCAGCAGTTACGTAGCGGACCAGTACAATGAGCAGTTCTTC
CASSYVADQYNEQFF
>.|TRBJ1-4|TRBV15|.
TGTGCCACCAGCACATCGGACCAACCAAGAGCTAATGAAAAACTGTTTTTT
CATSTSDQPRANEKLFF
>TRBD2|TRBJ2-3|TRBV11-2|.
TGTGCCAGCAGCTCGTTAGCGGGAGCCCCCCCCACAGATACGCAGTATTTT
CASSSLAGAPPTDTQYF
>.|TRBJ2-2|TRBV11-2|.
TGTGCCAGCAGCTTAGTTCTGGGCGGATCCGGAGCCACCGGGGAGCTGTTTTTT
CASSLVLGGSGATGELFF
>TRBD2|TRBJ2-5|TRBV7-8|.
TGTGCCAGCAGTAAACAGCGGGAGGGGCAAGAGACCCAGTACTTC
CASSKQREGQETQYF
>.|TRBJ1-1|TRBV27|.
TGTGCCAGTCTGCCGGGGACAAATTGGAACACTGAAGCTTTCTTT
CASLPGTNWNTEAFF
>.|TRBJ2-2|TRBV7-6|.
TGTGCCAGCAGGTTGGGAGGAAACACCGGGGAGCTGTTTTTT
CASRLGGNTGELFF
>.|TRBJ2-1|TRBV12-5|.
TGTGCTAGTGGTCCAGGAAATGAGCAGTTCTTC
CASGPGNEQFF
>.|TRBJ2-7|TRBV28|.
TGTGCCAGCAGTTTGCTGGGAGGGGACGGGGGGCTCGAGCAGTACTTC
CASSLLGGDGGLEQYF
>.|TRBJ2-2|TRBV19|.
TGTGCCAGTAGTATACTGGCGGGATCCACCGGGGAGCTGTTTTTT
CASSILAGSTGELFF
>.|TRBJ2-7|TRBV6-5|.
TGTGCCAGCAGTTGGCCCGGGACTTCAACCTACGAGCAGTACTTC
CASSWPGTSTYEQYF
>.|TRBJ2-1|TRBV7-8|.
TGTGCCAGCAGCTACCGGATAACCCGGGGGCAGTTCTTC
CASSYRITRGQFF
>.|TRBJ2-7|TRBV27|.
TGTGCCAGCAGTCTTTCGGGGTTGTACGAGCAGTACTTC
CASSLSGLYEQYF
>.|TRBJ2-1|TRBV7-9|.
TGTGCCAGCAGCCCGAGGTACGTGGGCTCCTACAATGAGCAGTTCTTC
CASSPRYVGSYNEQFF
>.|TRBJ2-5|TRBV29-1|.
TGCAGCGTTGAACCCCTCACTAGCTACAAGACCCAGTACTTC
CSVEPLTSYKTQYF
>TRBD2|TRBJ2-7|TRBV27|.
TGTGCCAGCAGTTTATCCACGGGGGGATACTACGAGCAGTACTTC
CASSLSTGGYYEQYF
>.|TRBJ2-3|TRBV4-1|.
TGCGCCAGCAGCCAAGAAGGTGGGGGCACCACAGATACGCAGTATTTT
CASSQEGGGTTDTQYF
>TRBD2|TRBJ2-2|TRBV12-5|.
TGTGCTAGTGGTTTGGCTCCCCTAGCGGGAGTTGGCACCGGGGAGCTGTTTTTT
CASGLAPLAGVGTGELFF
>.|TRBJ2-2|TRBV11-2|.
TGTGCCAGCAGCCCCACCCCGGGACACTTGAACACCGGGGAGCTGTTTTTT
CASSPTPGHLNTGELFF
>.|TRBJ1-4|TRBV7-6|.
TGTGCCAGCAGCTTAGAGGCCGACCCGGATGAAAAACTGTTTTTT
CASSLEADPDEKLFF
>.|TRBJ1-1|TRBV4-1|.
TGCGCCAGCAGCCAAGACTCCATTTTGAGTCCTGAAGCTTTCTTT
CASSQDSILSPEAFF
>.|TRBJ1-5|TRBV7-8|.
TGTGCCAGCAGCTTAGCGTTCCCAGGGACAATCCATCAGCCCCAGCATTTT
CASSLAFPGTIHQPQHF
>.|TRBJ2-5|TRBV5-4|once
TGTGCCAGCAGCTTGGAGGTTATGGAGACCCAGTACTTC
CASSLEVMETQYF
>TRBD2|TRBJ2-2|TRBV28|.
TGTGCCAGCAGTTTTTACGCGGGAGGCCAGAACACCGGGGAGCTGTTTTTT
CASSFYAGGQNTGELFF
>TRBD2|TRBJ2-7|TRBV5-6|.
TGTGCCAGCAGTTCCGGACTAGCGGGAGGCGAGCAGTACTTC
CASSSGLAGGEQYF
>.|TRBJ1-4|TRBV6-5|.
TGTGCCAGCAGTTACTCGTCCCAGGGGACTCATGAAAAACTGTTTTTT
CASSYSSQGTHEKLFF
>.|TRBJ2-7|TRBV10-3|.
TGTGCCATCAGTAGGGACTCCTACGAGCAGTACTTC
CAISRDSYEQYF
>TRBD2|TRBJ2-3|TRBV6-4|once
TGTGCCAGCAGTGCGCTCCGAGCGGGATGGGTCACAGATACGCAGTATTTT
CASSALRAGWVTDTQYF
>.|TRBJ1-5|TRBV27|.
TGTGCCAGCAGTTTACTTGGGGACACCAATCAGCCCCAGCATTTT
CASSLLGDTNQPQHF
>.|TRBJ2-2|TRBV13|once
TGTGCCAGCAGCGCTCCCCTTAAGCCCGGGGAGCTGTTTTTT
CASSAPLKPGELFF
>TRBD2|TRBJ2-1|TRBV9|.
TGTGCCAGCAGCGGCAATTCTGGTCCTTGGGGCGGGAGTTTTAATGAGCAGTTCTTC
CASSGNSGPWGGSFNEQFF
>.|TRBJ1-2|TRBV2|.
TGTGCCAGCAGTGAAAGGACAGCCAACTATGGCTACACCTTC
CASSERTANYGYTF
>TRBD1|TRBJ1-1|TRBV6-5|.
TGTGCCAGCAGTTATGAAGCGGGACAGAGAAACACTGAAGCTTTCTTT
CASSYEAGQRNTEAFF
>TRBD1|TRBJ2-7|TRBV4-2|.
TGTGCCAGCAGCTCGGGACAGTTAACCTACGAGCAGTACTTC
CASSSGQLTYEQYF
>.|TRBJ2-1|TRBV6-1|.
TGTGCCAGCAGTGATTCGACAGAGGAAATTAACAATGAGCAGTTCTTC
CASSDSTEEINNEQFF
>TRBD1|TRBJ2-7|TRBV5-8|.
TGTGCCAGCAGCTACACCGGGACAGGGGGCGACGAGCAGTACTTC
CASSYTGTGGDEQYF
>.|TRBJ2-7|TRBV28|.
TGTGCCAGCAGTTTTAGGGGGGTTCGGTACGAGCAGTACTTC
CASSFRGVRYEQYF
>.|TRBJ2-5|TRBV29-1|.
TGCAGCGCACTCCCAGGCCTTCAAGAGACCCAGTACTTC
CSALPGLQETQYF
>.|TRBJ2-7|TRBV5-1|.
TGCGCCAGCAGCCCCATGGACGGTGTGGAGCAGTACTTC
CASSPMDGVEQYF
>.|TRBJ2-5|TRBV10-3|.
TGTGCCATCAGTGAGGTGGGAGGAGAGACCCAGTACTTC
CAISEVGGETQYF
>TRBD2|TRBJ2-7|TRBV27|.
TGTGCCAGCAGTCGGGTAGCGGGGGCCTACGAGCAGTACTTC
CASSRVAGAYEQYF
>TRBD2|TRBJ2-1|TRBV7-8|.
TGTGCCAGCAGCTTAAGACTAGCGAGTCTCAATGAGCAGTTCTTC
CASSLRLASLNEQFF
>.|TRBJ2-7|TRBV21-1|.
TGTGCCAAGGGCCCCGGACAGGCACTCGAGCAGTACTTC
CAKGPGQALEQYF